The source of this T cell receptor (beta chain) is a study of blood T cell repertoires in COVID-19. Overall study: Spain, Italy and the United States supplied samples that represented acute and convalescent COVID-19. T cells, B-cell-depleted T cells, or PBMCs supplied cDNA or gDNA.

Germline V gene sequence: CDR1 LNHNV, CDR2 YYDKDF (reference sequence). This CDR3 has 16 amino acids. Trimming removed 5 bases from V and 4 bases from J, with 17 bases in between. Original methodology: For nucleated cells, counts were estimated from reference gene primer amplification. TCRdb keeps only in-frame clones here, not all; method: immunoSEQ multiplex PCR. Clone size and V and J calls were adopted from that table, with D and trimming inferred from the DNA. Of about 480,000 clones listed, about 89% are singletons. This clonotype was sampled from a woman in her thirties with acute or convalescent COVID-19. This rearrangement joins TRBV15 to TRBJ2-2; D unclear. The sample was peripheral blood. CDR3: CATSVYGARLTGELFF. As DNA, the CDR3 is TGTGCCACCAGCGTCTACGGCGCGCGGCTCACCGGGGAGCTGTTTTTT.